A single T cell receptor (beta chain) is shown here with its context. The germline V gene encodes CDR1 WSHSY and CDR2 SAAADI. The CDR3 spans 13 residues. Trimming removed 8 bases at V and 1 base at J, with 11 bases between. This entry is derived from a study of cytomegalovirus exposure and HLA in healthy donors. Vbeta (60) and Jbeta (13) primers were used in the PCR. The repertoire was sequenced with immunoSEQ multiplex PCR; TCRdb's copy has only in-frame clones and lacks some. The table for this sample gives tens of thousands of clones. The specimen was PBMCs. The TCR sequence derives from a woman in her 40s in good health and CMV-seropositive. V gene TRBV10-2 combines with J gene TRBJ1-1; D may be TRBD1 (6 bases). The CDR3: CASRAGENTEAFF. For the CDR3, the DNA is TGCGCCAGCCGGGCAGGGGAGAACACTGAAGCTTTCTTT.